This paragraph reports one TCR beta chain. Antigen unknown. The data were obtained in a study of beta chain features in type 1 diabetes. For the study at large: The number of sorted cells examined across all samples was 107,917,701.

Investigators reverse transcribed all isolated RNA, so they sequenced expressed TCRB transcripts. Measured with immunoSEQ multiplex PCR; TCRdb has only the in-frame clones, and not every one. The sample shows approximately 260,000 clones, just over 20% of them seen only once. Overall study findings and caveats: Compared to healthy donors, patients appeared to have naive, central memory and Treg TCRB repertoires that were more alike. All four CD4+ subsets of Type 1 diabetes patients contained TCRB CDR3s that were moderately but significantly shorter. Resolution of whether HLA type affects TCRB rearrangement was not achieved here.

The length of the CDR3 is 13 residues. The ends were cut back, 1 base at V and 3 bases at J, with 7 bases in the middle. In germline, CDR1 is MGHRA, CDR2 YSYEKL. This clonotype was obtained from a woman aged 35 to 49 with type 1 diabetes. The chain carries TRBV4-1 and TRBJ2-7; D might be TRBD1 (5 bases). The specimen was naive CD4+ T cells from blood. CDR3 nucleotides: TGCGCCAGCAGCCAAGGACAGAACTACGAGCAGTACTTC. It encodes CASSQGQNYEQYF.